This T cell receptor (beta chain) was captured by sequencing in a study of CD8 T cells in Susac syndrome. About the research overall: Within the group of sequenced Susac syndrome patients, roughly 6 had active disease and eight were in remission.

The T cells that were sequenced for TCR beta were CD8+ and CD4+ cells from blood. Reverse transcription of about 0.45 to 1 ug RNA was performed with random hexamers. A multiplex approach, immunoSEQ multiplex PCR, amplified TCR beta CDR3 across 54 Vbeta and 13 Jbeta. TCRdb recomputed calls from the immunoSEQ multiplex PCR reads with MiXCR, one row per CDR3 protein. The data show 140,000 or so distinct CDR3 sequences, about 94% seen once. This CDR3 has 12 residues. The V end lost 6 bases, the J end lost 0 bases, and 7 bases lay between the germline ends. Per germline, CDR1 DFQATT and CDR2 SNEGSKA (reference sequence).

The chain recombines TRBV20-1 with TRBJ2-3; D is undetermined. This clonotype was sampled from a human donor with Susac syndrome. Sequenced input: CD4+ T cells from PBMCs. Written as DNA, the CDR3 is TGCAGTGCCCACCCGAGCACAGATACGCAGTATTTT. Residues: CSAHPSTDTQYF.